This T cell receptor (beta chain) was sequenced in a study of Tregs in tolerant kidney transplant recipients. The study's findings and limits: Donor-specific Treg expansion exceeded global Treg expansion in tolerant patients, suggesting antigen drive. For some patients, primers changed over time, blocking nucleotide-level comparison.

This CDR3 has 10 amino acids. CDR1 DFQATT and CDR2 SNEGSKA come from the germline V gene (reference sequence). Trimming took off 0 bases at V and 11 bases at J, with 6 bases between the two ends. Worth noting for this clone: Its specificity is not known.

Method: immunoSEQ multiplex PCR; TCRdb's copy keeps in-frame clones and lacks some. The sample contains more than 60,000 clones, 85% to 90% of which appear only once. Thawed PBMCs were FACS-sorted into unstimulated CD4+CD25+CD127- regulatory T cells, CD4+CD25- non-regulatory cells, CD4 and CD8 cells. The sequence was obtained from a human donor who received a combined kidney and bone marrow transplant. The specimen was CD4+ T cells from blood, collected before the transplant. This sequence joins TRBV20-1 and TRBJ2-3; D is unresolved. CDR3 region: CSARDGRQYF. Here the CDR3 DNA reads TGCAGTGCTAGAGATGGCAGGCAGTATTTT.